The table lists the clone carrying this TCR beta chain with a few counts. CDR1 is MGHRA, CDR2 YSYEKL, per germline. The CDR3 length is 13 residues. V lost 5 bases, J lost 0 bases, and 5 bases lay in between. Profiled with immunoSEQ multiplex PCR; TCRdb holds only in-frame clones, not every one. The repertoire has about 290,000 clones, around 89% of them found once; the top ten carry about 4.6%. This sample was included in a study of blood T cell repertoires in COVID-19. Across the whole study: From T cells, B-cell-depleted T cells, or PBMCs came the material, which was cDNA or gDNA.

This TCR came from a man between 35 and 55 years old with acute or convalescent COVID-19. The rearrangement joins TRBV4-1 to TRBJ1-5, with D hard to call. The sample was peripheral blood. The CDR3 region is CASSINSNQPQHF. CDR3 nucleotides: TGCGCCAGCAGCATTAATAGCAATCAGCCCCAGCATTTT.